This T cell receptor beta chain was sequenced during a study of T cells after yellow fever vaccination. This clonotype was observed many times. Study-level results: A small share of clonotypes appeared in both CD4 and CD8 compartments.

V shed 0 bases and J shed 7 bases, with 6 bases lying between them. CDR3 length: 12 amino acids. Germline V gene sequence: CDR1 LGHNA, CDR2 YSLEER. UMIs were added to TCR cDNA along with a universal primer site when it was made by 5'RACE template switching. TCRdb called the 5' RACE reads again in MiXCR, with one record for every CDR3 protein. The data show over 15,000 distinct CDR3 sequences, about 4% seen once. The rearrangement links TRBV4-3 to TRBJ2-5; no reliable D call. The receptor comes from a man aged 25 to 40 who received the YFV17D yellow fever vaccine. The specimen was PBMCs, either bulk or a sorted T-cell subset (CD4+, CD8+, memory, or dextramer-sorted; not recorded which), collected 15 days after the yellow fever booster vaccination. The CDR3 nucleotides read TGCGCCAGCAGCCAAGATGGGTGGACCCAGTACTTC. Its protein is CASSQDGWTQYF.